The clone carrying this TCR beta chain was seen more than once but under ten times. Its specificity is unknown. The data are from a study of T cells after yellow fever vaccination. Overall study context: Researchers used SMART-Seq v4 Ultra Low Input to prepare fractions that had low cell numbers.

V was cut by 7 bases and J by 3 bases, with 12 bases left in between. The CDR3 is 12 residues long. From germline, CDR1 is SQVTM and CDR2 ANQGSEA. Study outcomes and limitations: Most primary-vaccination clones reappeared after the booster (approximately 96% CD4, 75% to 90% CD8). A minor fraction of clonotypes spanned both CD4 and CD8 compartments. Repertoires obtained by FACS sorting could include abundant clonotypes that entered as contaminants from the bulk population.

One entry per CDR3 protein, called by TCRdb with MiXCR from the 5' RACE reads. The sample gives under 300,000 distinct CDR3 sequences, roughly 7.2% of which show up once; roughly 0.9% is in the top ten. The TCR comes from a man aged 25-45 years who received the YFV17D yellow fever vaccine. This chain uses TRBV29-1 with TRBJ2-5; D not resolved. The input for sequencing was CD4+ T cells sorted from PBMCs, taken 15 days after the yellow fever booster vaccination. The DNA of the CDR3 is TGCAGCGCCGCTGAGATAAAAGAGACCCAGTACTTC. Amino acid sequence: CSAAEIKETQYF.